This paragraph covers one TCR beta chain sequence. This sample stems from a study of T cells expressing NK-cell markers. CDR3 length: 14 residues. In germline, CDR1 is LGHDT, CDR2 YNNKEL (reference sequence). TCRdb reanalyzed the 5' RACE reads and collapses them to one entry per CDR3 protein, without DNA. Here the sample table reports over 13,000 distinct CDR3 sequences. The sequence was collected from a man aged 18-69 years in good health. The sequenced sample was blood T cells: a sorted CD56 or NKG2C T cell subset, CD4+ or CD8+ T cells, or bulk PBMC T cells (not recorded which). V is TRBV3-1 and J is TRBJ2-7; as DNA is missing, the TRBD1 call by TCRdb cannot be tested. CDR3 protein: CASGPGGVSYEQYF.